This T cell receptor beta chain is drawn from a study of CD8+ T cells in alopecia areata. Study-level results: Normal scalp had lower clonality than lesional scalp, with alopecia totalis/universalis lesions showing this most strongly. In blood and scalp, many expanded lesional clones persisted during tofacitinib.

A word on this clone: Its specificity is unknown.

cDNA prepared by RNA extraction and subsequent reverse transcription served as the template for sequencing. The table came from immunoSEQ multiplex PCR; TCRdb's copy has only in-frame clones and leaves some out. The sample yields roughly 110,000 clones, roughly three fifths seen once. Germline V gene data show CDR1 as GTSNPN and CDR2 as SVGIG (reference sequence). V lost 3 bases and J lost 8, with 23 bases in between. The CDR3 is made up of 17 amino acids. Stated treatment: oral pan-JAK inhibitor, 5-10 mg twice daily. Patients with alopecia areata provided lesional scalp punch biopsies as well as peripheral blood.

The input for sequencing was CD4+ T cells sorted from blood, taken at week 24, from a patient treated with tofacitinib. The rearrangement joins TRBV30 to TRBJ1-6; D may be TRBD1 (5 bases). The receptor was derived from a human donor with alopecia areata. CDR3 sequence: CAWSRFGVRVPHSPLHF. DNA for the CDR3: TGTGCCTGGAGCCGATTCGGGGTCAGGGTGCCTCATTCACCCCTCCACTTT. The complete variable domain, with remaining parts taken from reference TRBV30 and TRBJ1-6, reads SQTIHQWPATLVQPVGSPLSLECTVEGTSNPNLYWYRQAAGRGLQLLFYSVGIGQISSEVPQNLSASRPQDRQFILSSKKLLLSDSGFYLCAWSRFGVRVPHSPLHFGNGTRLTVT.